The 7 T cell receptor beta chains in this list originate from one sample, sequenced in a study of CD4 T cells in relation to SARS-CoV-2 and coronaviruses. CD4+ T cells from unexposed donors were obtained before the COVID-19 pandemic (2011-2018). The cells were cultured for around ten days before CD4+ T cells were isolated. The antigens these receptors bind are not known. TCRdb's table, derived via immunoSEQ multiplex PCR, lists solely in-frame clones and lacks some. The sample has roughly 15,000 clones; around three quarters are singletons. Sequences were obtained from CD4+ T cells from PBMCs, cultured in vitro. These receptors came from a human donor in good health.

The V gene is TRBV4-2, the J gene TRBJ1-4; a possible D gene is TRBD1 (5 bases). In germline, CDR1 is LGHNA, CDR2 YNFKEQ. Deletions cut 0 bases from V and 3 bases from J, with 8 bases between. CDR3 length: 15 residues. The CDR3 region is CASSQDRGSNEKLFF. The DNA of the CDR3 is TGTGCCAGCAGCCAAGATCGGGGCTCTAATGAAAAACTGTTTTTT.

The V and J genes are TRBV24-1 and TRBJ2-5; a weak D match, TRBD1 (6 bases). Trimming removed 9 bases from V and 5 bases from J, with 24 bases in between. CDR3 length equals 16 residues. From germline, CDR1 is KGHDR and CDR2 SFDVKD. The CDR3 is CATRSTDSYGRETQYF. The CDR3 DNA follows: TGTGCCACCCGGAGCACGGACAGCTACGGACGGGAGACCCAGTACTTC.

This clone was counted only a few times. This rearrangement joins TRBV5-4 to TRBJ1-2; possible D gene TRBD1, 6 bases. CDR1 SGHNT and CDR2 YYREEE come from the germline V gene (reference sequence). This CDR3 is built from 14 residues. Trimming cost V 4 bases and J 2 bases, with 12 bases left between them. The CDR3 nucleotides read TGTGCCAGCAGCCCGCCGGGACAAAACTATGGCTACACCTTC. Encoded protein: CASSPPGQNYGYTF.

The gene calls are TRBV2 and TRBJ1-2, with D hard to call. The CDR3 length is 12 residues. Per the germline V gene, CDR1 is SNHLY and CDR2 is FYNNEI. Trimming pared 2 bases from V and 2 bases from J, leaving 3 bases between. CDR3 sequence reads: CASSERNYGYTF. CDR3 DNA sequence: TGTGCCAGCAGTGAAAGGAACTATGGCTACACCTTC.

The chain employs TRBV18 and TRBJ1-2; 7 nucleotides line up with TRBD1. The CDR3 consists of 16 residues. Germline values: CDR1 KGHSH, CDR2 LQKENI. V lost 6 bases to trimming and J lost 8 bases; unmatched junction nucleotides: 18. CDR3 protein: CASSEQGPQTAGGYTF. Written as DNA, the CDR3 is TGTGCCAGCTCCGAACAGGGGCCACAAACGGCGGGCGGCTACACCTTC.

V gene TRBV7-9 combines with J gene TRBJ2-5, with D maybe TRBD2 (6 bases). CDR1 is SEHNR, CDR2 FQNEAQ, per germline (reference sequence). This CDR3 is 14 amino acids long. Trimming pared 6 bases from V and 5 bases from J, leaving 16 bases between. CDR3: CASSFAAGRETQYF. The DNA of the CDR3 is TGTGCCAGCAGTTTCGCAGCAGGGAGGGAGACCCAGTACTTC. Supplemented by reference TRBV7-9 and TRBJ2-5, the full variable domain reads DTGVSQNPRHKITKRGQNVTFRCDPISEHNRLYWYRQTLGQGPEFLTYFQNEAQLEKSRLLSDRFSAERPKGSFSTLEIQRTEQGDSAMYLCASSFAAGRETQYFGPGTRLLVL.

This clone was seen only once. The chain has TRBV19 and TRBJ1-1; no clear D. This CDR3 has 13 residues. V gave up 0 bases and J gave up 0 bases, with 2 bases separating them. Per germline, CDR1 LNHDA and CDR2 SQIVND (reference sequence). The CDR3 loop reads CASSIEVNTEAFF. CDR3 nucleotides: TGTGCCAGTAGTATAGAGGTGAACACTGAAGCTTTCTTT.